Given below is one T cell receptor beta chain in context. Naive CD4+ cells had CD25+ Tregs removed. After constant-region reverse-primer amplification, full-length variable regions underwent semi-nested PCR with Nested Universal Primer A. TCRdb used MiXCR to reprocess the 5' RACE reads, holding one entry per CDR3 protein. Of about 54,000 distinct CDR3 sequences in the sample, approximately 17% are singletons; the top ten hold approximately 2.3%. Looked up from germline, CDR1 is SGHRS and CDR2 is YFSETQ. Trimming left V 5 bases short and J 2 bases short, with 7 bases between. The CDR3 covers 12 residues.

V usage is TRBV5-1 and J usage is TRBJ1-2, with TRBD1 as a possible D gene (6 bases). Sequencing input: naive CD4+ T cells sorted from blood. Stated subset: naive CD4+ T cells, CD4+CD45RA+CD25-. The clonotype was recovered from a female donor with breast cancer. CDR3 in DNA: TGCGCCAGCAGTGGACAGAACTATGGCTACACCTTC. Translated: CASSGQNYGYTF.